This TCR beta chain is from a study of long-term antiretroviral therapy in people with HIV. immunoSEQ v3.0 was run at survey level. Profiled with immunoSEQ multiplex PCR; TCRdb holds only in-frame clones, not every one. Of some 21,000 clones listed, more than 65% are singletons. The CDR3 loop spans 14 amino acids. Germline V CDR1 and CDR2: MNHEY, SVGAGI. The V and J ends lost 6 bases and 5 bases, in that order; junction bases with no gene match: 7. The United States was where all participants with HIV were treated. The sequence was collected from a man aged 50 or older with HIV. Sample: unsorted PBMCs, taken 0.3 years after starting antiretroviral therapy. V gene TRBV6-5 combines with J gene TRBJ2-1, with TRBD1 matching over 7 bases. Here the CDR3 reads CASSLHRGNNEQFF. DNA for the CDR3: TGTGCCAGCAGCCTTCACAGGGGAAACAATGAGCAGTTCTTC.